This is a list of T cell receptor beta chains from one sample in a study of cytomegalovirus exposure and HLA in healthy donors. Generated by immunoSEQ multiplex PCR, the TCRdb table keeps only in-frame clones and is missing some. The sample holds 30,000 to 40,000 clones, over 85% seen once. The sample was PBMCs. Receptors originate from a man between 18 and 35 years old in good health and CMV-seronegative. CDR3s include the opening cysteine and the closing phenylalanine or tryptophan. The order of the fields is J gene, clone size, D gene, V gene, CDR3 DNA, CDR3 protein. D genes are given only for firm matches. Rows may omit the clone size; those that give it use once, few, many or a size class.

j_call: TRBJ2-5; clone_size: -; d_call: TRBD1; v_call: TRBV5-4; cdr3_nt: TGTGCCAGCAGCTTGTCGGGACAGGGTAGGGGGAAGACCCAGTACTTC; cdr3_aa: CASSLSGQGRGKTQYF
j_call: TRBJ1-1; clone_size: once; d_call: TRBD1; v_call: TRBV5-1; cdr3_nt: TGCGCCAGCAGCTGGGACAGGGGGCGTACTGAAGCTTTCTTT; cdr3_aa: CASSWDRGRTEAFF
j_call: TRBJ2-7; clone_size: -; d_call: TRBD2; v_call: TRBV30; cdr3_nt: TGTGCCTGGAGGACTAGCGGGAGTCACAACGAGCAGTACTTC; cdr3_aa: CAWRTSGSHNEQYF
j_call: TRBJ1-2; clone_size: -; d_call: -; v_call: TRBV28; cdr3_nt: TGTGCCAGCACCATGGGGGGAAGAGTCTATGGCTACACCTTC; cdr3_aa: CASTMGGRVYGYTF
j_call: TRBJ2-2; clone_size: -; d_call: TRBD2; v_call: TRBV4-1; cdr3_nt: TGCGCCAGCAGCCAAGAAGCGGGAGGTGGATTCGCAGGGGAGCTGTTTTTT; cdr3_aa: CASSQEAGGGFAGELFF
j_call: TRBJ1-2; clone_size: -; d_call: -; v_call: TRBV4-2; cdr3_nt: TGTGCCAGCAGCCAAGAGCCCCACAGACCCCTGCCGCATGGCTACACCTTC; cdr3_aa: CASSQEPHRPLPHGYTF
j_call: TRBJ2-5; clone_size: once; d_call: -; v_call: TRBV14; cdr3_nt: TGTGCCAGCAGCCTCAGTGGACAGTCGGCTCAGTACTTC; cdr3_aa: CASSLSGQSAQYF
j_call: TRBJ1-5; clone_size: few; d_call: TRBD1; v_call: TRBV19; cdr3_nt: TGTGCCAGTACCGGGACAGTATCAGGCGGCAATCAGCCCCAGCATTTT; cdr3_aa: CASTGTVSGGNQPQHF
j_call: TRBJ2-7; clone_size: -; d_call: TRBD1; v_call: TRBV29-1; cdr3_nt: TGCAGCGTTGAGACTCGGACAGGGACCTACGAGCAGTACTTC; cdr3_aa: CSVETRTGTYEQYF
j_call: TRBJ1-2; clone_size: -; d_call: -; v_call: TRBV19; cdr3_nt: TGTGCCAGTAGTCGTACCGAGGTCGGCTACACCTTC; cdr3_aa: CASSRTEVGYTF
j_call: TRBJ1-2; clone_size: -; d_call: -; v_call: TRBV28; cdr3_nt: TGTGCCAGCAAGGGGGATAGTCTATGGGCCTACACCTTC; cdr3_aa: CASKGDSLWAYTF
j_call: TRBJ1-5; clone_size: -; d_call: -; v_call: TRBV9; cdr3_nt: TGTGCCAGCAGCGCGACAGGTGGTACCCAGCCCCAGCATTTT; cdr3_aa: CASSATGGTQPQHF
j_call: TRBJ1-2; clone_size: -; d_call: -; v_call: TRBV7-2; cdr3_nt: TGTGCCAGCAGCTTAGCTGGCACTAACTATGGCTACACCTTC; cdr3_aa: CASSLAGTNYGYTF
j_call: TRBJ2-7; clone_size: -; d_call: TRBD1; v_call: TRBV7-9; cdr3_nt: TGTGCCAGCAGCTCCCCGGCCGGGACAGGGGGCTTCCACGAGCAGTACTTC; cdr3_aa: CASSSPAGTGGFHEQYF
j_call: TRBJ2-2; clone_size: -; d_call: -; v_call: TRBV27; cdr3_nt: TGTGCCAGCAGTCAGAACACCGGGGAGCTGTTTTTT; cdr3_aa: CASSQNTGELFF
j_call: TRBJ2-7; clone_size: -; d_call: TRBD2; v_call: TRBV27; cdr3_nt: TGTGCCAGCAGTTCTGGACTAGCGGAGTACGAGCAGTACTTC; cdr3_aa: CASSSGLAEYEQYF
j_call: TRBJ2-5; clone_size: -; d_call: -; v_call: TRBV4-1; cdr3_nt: TGCGCCAGCAGCCAAGAAGACGCGGGGGAGACCCAGTACTTC; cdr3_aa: CASSQEDAGETQYF
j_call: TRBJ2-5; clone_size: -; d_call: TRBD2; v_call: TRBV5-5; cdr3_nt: TGTGCCACCGTGCGGGGGGGCGCTCGGCAGACCCAGTACTTC; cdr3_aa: CATVRGGARQTQYF
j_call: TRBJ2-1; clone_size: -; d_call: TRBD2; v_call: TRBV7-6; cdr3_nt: TGTGCCAGCAGCTTATATTCGTCGACTAGCGGCAACAATGAGCAGTTCTTC; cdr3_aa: CASSLYSSTSGNNEQFF
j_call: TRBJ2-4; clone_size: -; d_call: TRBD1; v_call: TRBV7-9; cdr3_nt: TGTGCCAGCAGCTTAGCGGACAGGCTCCTAGCCAAAAACATTCAGTACTTC; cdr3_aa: CASSLADRLLAKNIQYF